A single T cell receptor beta chain is shown here with its context. Antigen unknown. Sequencing was performed with immunoSEQ multiplex PCR; in TCRdb, only in-frame clones are kept and a portion is missing. The sample has 11,000 to 15,000 clones, 84% seen once. This CDR3 contains 15 residues. In germline, CDR1 is SGHTA, CDR2 FQGNSA. Between the trimmed V and J ends, which lost 1 base and 2 bases, there was a span of 6 bases. Stated time point: 2014-2015 season, pre-vaccination. Adults received seasonal inactivated influenza vaccine, with sorted blood CD4 subsets sequenced before and after. No donor had influenza vaccine in the prior 6 months; all lived in the community. The data are from a study of follicular helper T cells after annual influenza vaccination. Study-level findings and limits: Recurrent ICOS+CD38+ cTfh clonotypes included tetramer and AIM influenza-specific ones.

Specimen: CXCR5- memory CD4+ T cells sorted from blood, collected on the day of influenza vaccination. This TCR came from an adult who received the influenza vaccine. This chain connects TRBV7-2 to TRBJ2-6; no clear D. In DNA, the CDR3 is TGTGCCAGCAGCTTAGGGGCGGCTGGGGCCAACGTCCTGACTTTC. This codes for CASSLGAAGANVLTF.